This T cell receptor (beta chain) is from a study of blood T cells in healthy people across ages. Germline-derived CDR1 and CDR2 are LNHDA and SQIVND (reference sequence). V was shortened by 0 bases and J by 4 bases, with 16 bases between the two germline ends. This CDR3 is 17 amino acids long. Together with a sample-barcoded 5' primer, a J-beta primer mix was included in a second PCR lasting about 7 to 11 cycles. TCRdb ran MiXCR on the 5' RACE reads and lists one entry per CDR3 protein. Of 1.5 million to 2 million distinct CDR3 sequences listed, almost 35% are singletons. The V and J genes are TRBV19 and TRBJ2-1; weak D call: TRBD2 (5 bases). The sequence derives from a woman younger than 45 in good health. The sequencing input was blood. CDR3 protein: CASSIDGSSIGYNEQFF. CDR3 DNA: TGTGCCAGTAGTATAGATGGGTCTAGCATCGGGTACAATGAGCAGTTCTTC.